This paragraph covers one T cell receptor (beta chain) sequence. Its cognate antigen is unknown. This entry comes from a study of T cell responses to AZD1222 COVID-19 vaccine. Study results and limitations: Close to half of all spike-specific TCRs reportedly target regions of the variants that are unmutated. Once two AZD1222 doses were given, Spike-specific TCR breadth and depth went up. Seropositive status at baseline applied to only a handful of AZD1222 recipients. Among vaccine-associated CD4 TCRs, coverage spanned spike, with dominance at 160-218 and 743-854.

Trimming removed 6 bases at V and 5 bases at J, with 8 bases between. Per the germline V gene, CDR1 is SGHTS and CDR2 is YDEGEE. This CDR3 has 11 amino acids. The table came from immunoSEQ multiplex PCR; TCRdb's copy has only in-frame clones and leaves some out. The data contain over 55,000 clones, around 82% of them singletons. The sample in question was peripheral blood, obtained 28 days after the second AZD1222 dose. The clonotype was recovered from an adult who received the AZD1222 COVID-19 vaccine. The chain recombines TRBV5-8 with TRBJ2-5; perhaps TRBD1 as D (5 bases). CDR3 sequence: CASIRGETQYF. The CDR3 DNA sequence: TGTGCCAGCATAAGGGGCGAGACCCAGTACTTC.